A single sample is the source of the 8 T cell receptor beta chains below, sequenced in a study of chemoradiotherapy in HPV16-positive cancers. The method was immunoSEQ multiplex PCR; TCRdb's version includes in-frame clones alone and lacks a portion of them. The repertoire holds approximately 5,000 clones, with about three quarters as singletons. This sample was obtained from a patient who underwent chemoradiotherapy. The receptor set was obtained from a human donor with HPV-associated anogenital cancer.

The gene calls are TRBV7-9 and TRBJ2-7, with D perhaps assigned TRBD1 or TRBD2 (6 bases each). The CDR3 is made up of 13 amino acids. V lost 5 bases and J 4 bases, leaving 12 bases between the germline ends. Germline V gene data show CDR1 as SEHNR and CDR2 as FQNEAQ (reference sequence). CDR3 residues: CASSGGRSYEQYF. In DNA form, the CDR3 reads TGTGCCAGCAGCGGGGGGCGGTCGTACGAGCAGTACTTC.

This rearrangement joins TRBV7-9 to TRBJ1-1, with D unresolved. The CDR3 runs 14 residues. Germline V CDR1 and CDR2: SEHNR, FQNEAQ (reference sequence). V lost 2 bases to trimming and J lost 3 bases, with 10 bases between them. The CDR3 sequence: CASSLMRQYTEAFF. CDR3 in DNA: TGTGCCAGCAGCTTAATGCGTCAGTACACTGAAGCTTTCTTT. The full variable domain, its missing parts supplied by reference TRBV7-9 and TRBJ1-1, is DTGVSQNPRHKITKRGQNVTFRCDPISEHNRLYWYRQTLGQGPEFLTYFQNEAQLEKSRLLSDRFSAERPKGSFSTLEIQRTEQGDSAMYLCASSLMRQYTEAFFGQGTRLTVV.

This chain uses TRBV5-8 with TRBJ2-7; D possibly corresponds to TRBD2 (5 bases). V lost 0 bases to trimming and J lost 4 bases, with 17 bases between them. This CDR3 contains 16 residues. Germline CDR1 is SGHTS and CDR2 is YDEGEE. Here the CDR3 DNA reads TGTGCCAGCAGCTTGGCCTCGGGTTGGACGGGGTACGAGCAGTACGTC. Protein product: CASSLASGWTGYEQYV.

This chain links TRBV28 with TRBJ1-1; D ambiguous. Looked up from germline, CDR1 is MDHEN and CDR2 is SYDVKM. The CDR3 extends over 12 amino acids. V was pared by 8 bases and J by 2 bases, with 9 bases between. The CDR3 here is CASSLLNTEAFF. CDR3 DNA sequence: TGTGCCAGCTCATTGCTCAACACTGAAGCTTTCTTT.

For the CDR3, the DNA is TGTGCCAGCAGTGAAGACCCAGGGAGCACAGATACGCAGTATTTT. It specifies CASSEDPGSTDTQYF. The chain carries TRBV6-1 and TRBJ2-3, with TRBD1 as a possible D gene (5 bases). This CDR3 contains 15 residues. V was trimmed by 1 base and J by 0 bases, leaving 8 bases between them. Germline lookup yields CDR1 MNHNS and CDR2 SASEGT.

In this sample, this clone turned up a few times. The chain recombines TRBV4-3 with TRBJ1-2, with TRBD1 matching over 7 bases. From germline, CDR1 is LGHNA and CDR2 YSLEER. The CDR3 spans 13 residues. Trimming at V came to 3 bases and at J to 11 bases, leaving 9 bases not matched to a gene. The CDR3 DNA reads TGCGCCAGCAGCCAGCCCGGGACAGATAGATACACCTTC. This encodes CASSQPGTDRYTF.

V gene TRBV10-1 combines with J gene TRBJ1-5, with a weak D call TRBD1 (5 bases). The V gene lost 6 bases and the J gene lost 9 bases, with 21 bases spanning the gap. The CDR3 consists of 15 residues. Per the germline V gene, CDR1 is WNHNN and CDR2 is SYGVQD (reference sequence). The CDR3 region has the DNA TGCGCCAGCAGCGCTCTGGGGGAGGTTGGTCCGCCCCAGCATTTT. Encoded protein: CASSALGEVGPPQHF.

This rearrangement joins TRBV11-3 to TRBJ2-7; D gene uncertain. The CDR3 contains 13 residues. Germline values: CDR1 SGHNT, CDR2 YENEEA. V was pared by 3 bases and J by 4 bases, with 10 bases between. CDR3 in amino acids: CASSLGFLYEQYV. In DNA form, the CDR3 reads TGTGCCAGCAGCTTGGGCTTTTTGTACGAGCAGTACGTC.